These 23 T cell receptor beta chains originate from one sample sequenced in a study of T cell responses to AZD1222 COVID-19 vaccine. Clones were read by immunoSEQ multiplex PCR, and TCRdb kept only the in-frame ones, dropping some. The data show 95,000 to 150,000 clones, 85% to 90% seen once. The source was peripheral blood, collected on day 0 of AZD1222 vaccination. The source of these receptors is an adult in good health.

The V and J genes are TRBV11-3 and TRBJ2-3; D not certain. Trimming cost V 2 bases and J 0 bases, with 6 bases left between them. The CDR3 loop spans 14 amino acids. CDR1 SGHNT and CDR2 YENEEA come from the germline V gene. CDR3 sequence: CASSLTASTDTQYF. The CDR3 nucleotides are TGTGCCAGCAGCTTAACAGCTAGCACAGATACGCAGTATTTT.

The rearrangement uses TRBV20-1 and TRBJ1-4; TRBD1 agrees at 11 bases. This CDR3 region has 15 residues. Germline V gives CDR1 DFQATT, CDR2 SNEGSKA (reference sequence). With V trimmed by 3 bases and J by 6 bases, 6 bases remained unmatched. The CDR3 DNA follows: TGCAGTGCTAGTGGACAGGGGGCATATGATGAAAAACTGTTTTTT. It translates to CSASGQGAYDEKLFF.

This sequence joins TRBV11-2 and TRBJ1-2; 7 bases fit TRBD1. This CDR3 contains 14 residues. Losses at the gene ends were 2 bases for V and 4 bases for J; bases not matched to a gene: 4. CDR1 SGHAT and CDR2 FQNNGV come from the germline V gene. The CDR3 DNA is TGTGCCAGCAGCTTACGGGACAGCATCTATGGCTACACCTTC. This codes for CASSLRDSIYGYTF.

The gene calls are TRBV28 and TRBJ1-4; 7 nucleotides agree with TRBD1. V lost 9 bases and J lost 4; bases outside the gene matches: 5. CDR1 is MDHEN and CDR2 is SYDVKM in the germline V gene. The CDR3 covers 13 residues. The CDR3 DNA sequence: TGTGCCAGTTTGGACAGGATTAATGAAAAACTGTTTTTT. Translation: CASLDRINEKLFF.

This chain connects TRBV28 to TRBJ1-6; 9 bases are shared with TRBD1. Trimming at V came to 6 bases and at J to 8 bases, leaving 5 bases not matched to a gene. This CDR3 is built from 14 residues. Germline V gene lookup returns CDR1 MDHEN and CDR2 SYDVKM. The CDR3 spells CASRSGTGYSPLHF. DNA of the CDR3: TGTGCCAGCAGGTCCGGGACAGGGTATTCACCCCTCCACTTT.

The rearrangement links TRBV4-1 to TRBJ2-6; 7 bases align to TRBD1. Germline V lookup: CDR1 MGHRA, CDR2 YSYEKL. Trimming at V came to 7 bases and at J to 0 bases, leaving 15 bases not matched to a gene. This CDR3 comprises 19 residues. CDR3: CASTLPSDRVTSGANVLTF. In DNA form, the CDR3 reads TGCGCCAGCACCCTACCATCTGACAGGGTCACCTCTGGGGCCAACGTCCTGACTTTC.

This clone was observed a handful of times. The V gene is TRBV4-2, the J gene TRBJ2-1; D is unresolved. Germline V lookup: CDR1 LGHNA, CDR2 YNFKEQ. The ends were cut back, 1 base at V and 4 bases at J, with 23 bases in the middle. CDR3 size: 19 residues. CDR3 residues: CASSQGSLSEIPRYNEQFF. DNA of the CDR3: TGTGCCAGCAGCCAAGGGTCACTAAGTGAGATCCCCCGATACAATGAGCAGTTCTTC.

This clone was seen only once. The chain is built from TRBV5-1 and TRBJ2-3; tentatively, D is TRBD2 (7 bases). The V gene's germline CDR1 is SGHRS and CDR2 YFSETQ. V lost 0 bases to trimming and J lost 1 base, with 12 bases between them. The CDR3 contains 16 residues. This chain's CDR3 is CASSLAGGLGTDTQYF. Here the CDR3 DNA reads TGCGCCAGCAGCTTGGCCGGGGGGCTCGGCACAGATACGCAGTATTTT. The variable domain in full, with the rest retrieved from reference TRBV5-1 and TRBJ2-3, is KAGVTQTPRYLIKTRGQQVTLSCSPISGHRSVSWYQQTPGQGLQFLFEYFSETQRNKGNFPGRFSGRQFSNSRSEMNVSTLELGDSALYLCASSLAGGLGTDTQYFGPGTRLTVL.

CDR3 amino acids: CAWSVRGGARGYTF. CDR3 DNA sequence: TGTGCCTGGAGTGTACGAGGGGGGGCGCGGGGCTACACCTTC. The chain carries TRBV30 and TRBJ1-2; a possible D gene is TRBD1 (6 bases). V was pared by 0 bases and J by 8 bases, with 16 bases between. Germline assignment: CDR1 GTSNPN and CDR2 SVGIG (reference sequence). The CDR3 totals 14 residues.

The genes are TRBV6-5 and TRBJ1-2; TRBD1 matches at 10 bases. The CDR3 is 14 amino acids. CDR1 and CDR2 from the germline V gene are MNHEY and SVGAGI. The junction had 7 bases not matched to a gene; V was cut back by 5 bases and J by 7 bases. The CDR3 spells CASSRDRGLSGYTF. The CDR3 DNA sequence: TGTGCCAGCAGTCGGGACAGGGGATTGAGTGGCTACACCTTC.

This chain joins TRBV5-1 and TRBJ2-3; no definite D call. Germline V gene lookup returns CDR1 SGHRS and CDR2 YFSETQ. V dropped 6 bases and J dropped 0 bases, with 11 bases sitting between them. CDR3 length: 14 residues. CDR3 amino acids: CASNSGGSTDTQYF. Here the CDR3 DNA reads TGCGCCAGCAACTCGGGCGGAAGCACAGATACGCAGTATTTT.

Here the CDR3 reads CAWSGPGATDTQYF. The CDR3 coding sequence is TGTGCCTGGAGTGGCCCCGGGGCCACAGATACGCAGTATTTT. This chain connects TRBV30 to TRBJ2-3; D is possibly TRBD1 or TRBD2 (5 bases each). CDR3 length: 14 amino acids. Between the trimmed V and J ends, which lost 1 base and 2 bases, there was a span of 10 bases. Germline-derived CDR1 and CDR2 are GTSNPN and SVGIG (reference sequence).

CDR3 coding DNA: TGTGCCAGCAGCTTAAGGGACATGAACACCGGGGAGCTGTTTTTT. This encodes CASSLRDMNTGELFF. The chain has TRBV7-9 and TRBJ2-2; D might be TRBD1 (6 bases). CDR3 size: 15 residues. Per the germline V gene, CDR1 is SEHNR and CDR2 is FQNEAQ (reference sequence). Trimming pared 2 bases from V and 1 base from J, leaving 8 bases between.

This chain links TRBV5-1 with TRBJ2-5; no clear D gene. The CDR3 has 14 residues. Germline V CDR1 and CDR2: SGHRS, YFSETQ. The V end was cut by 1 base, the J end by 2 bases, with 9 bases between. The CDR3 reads CASSLLVRQETQYF. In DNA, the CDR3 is TGCGCCAGCAGCTTGCTAGTCAGACAAGAGACCCAGTACTTC.

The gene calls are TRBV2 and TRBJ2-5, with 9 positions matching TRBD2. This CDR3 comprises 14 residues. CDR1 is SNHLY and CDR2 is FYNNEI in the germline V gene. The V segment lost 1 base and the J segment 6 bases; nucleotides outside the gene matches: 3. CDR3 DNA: TGTGCCAGCAGTGAAGGTGCGGGGGGGAAGACCCAGTACTTC. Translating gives CASSEGAGGKTQYF.

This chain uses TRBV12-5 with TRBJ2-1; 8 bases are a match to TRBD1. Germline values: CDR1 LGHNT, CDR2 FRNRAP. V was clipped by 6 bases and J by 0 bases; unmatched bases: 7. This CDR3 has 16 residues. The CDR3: CASGGTGGSSYNEQFF. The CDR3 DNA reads TGTGCTAGTGGGGGCACAGGGGGAAGCTCCTACAATGAGCAGTTCTTC. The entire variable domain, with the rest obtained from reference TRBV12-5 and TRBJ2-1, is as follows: DARVTQTPRHKVTEMGQEVTMRCQPILGHNTVFWYRQTMMQGLELLAYFRNRAPLDDSGMPKDRFSAEMPDATLATLKIQPSEPRDSAVYFCASGGTGGSSYNEQFFGPGTRLTVL.

DNA for the CDR3: TGTGCCAGCAGCCCGGGACAGTTGGGGGAGACCCAGTACTTC. Translated, it gives CASSPGQLGETQYF. The V gene is TRBV28, the J gene TRBJ2-5, with 7 bases lining up with TRBD1. After removal of 6 bases from V and 5 bases from J, the junction contained 9 bases not matched to a gene. The CDR3 is made up of 14 amino acids. Per the germline V gene, CDR1 is MDHEN and CDR2 is SYDVKM.

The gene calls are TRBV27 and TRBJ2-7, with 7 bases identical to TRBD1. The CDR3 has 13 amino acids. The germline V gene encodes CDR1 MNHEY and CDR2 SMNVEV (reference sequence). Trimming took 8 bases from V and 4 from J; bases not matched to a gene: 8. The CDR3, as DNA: TGTGCCAGCGGGGACAGAGGGCTTTACGAGCAGTACTTC. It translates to CASGDRGLYEQYF.

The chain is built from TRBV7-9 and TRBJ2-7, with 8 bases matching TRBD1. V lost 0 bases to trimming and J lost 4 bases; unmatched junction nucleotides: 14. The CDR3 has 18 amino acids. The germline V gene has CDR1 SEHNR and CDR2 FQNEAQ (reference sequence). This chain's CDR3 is CASSLAKEAGGSRYEQYF. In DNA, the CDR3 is TGTGCCAGCAGCTTAGCGAAGGAGGCAGGGGGCTCCCGATACGAGCAGTACTTC.

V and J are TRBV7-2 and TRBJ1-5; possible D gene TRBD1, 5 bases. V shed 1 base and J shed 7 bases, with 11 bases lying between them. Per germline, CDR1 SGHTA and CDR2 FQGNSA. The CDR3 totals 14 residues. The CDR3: CASSLVPGLQPQHF. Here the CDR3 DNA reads TGTGCCAGCAGCTTAGTACCGGGACTCCAGCCCCAGCATTTT.

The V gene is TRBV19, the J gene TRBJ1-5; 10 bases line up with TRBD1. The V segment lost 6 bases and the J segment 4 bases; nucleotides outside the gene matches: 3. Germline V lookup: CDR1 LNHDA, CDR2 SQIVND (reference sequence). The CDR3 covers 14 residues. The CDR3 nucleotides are TGTGCCAGTAGGGACAGGGGGGAGAATCAGCCCCAGCATTTT. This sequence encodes CASRDRGENQPQHF. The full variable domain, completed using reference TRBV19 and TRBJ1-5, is DGGITQSPKYLFRKEGQNVTLSCEQNLNHDAMYWYRQDPGQGLRLIYYSQIVNDFQKGDIAEGYSVSREKKESFPLTVTSAQKNPTAFYLCASRDRGENQPQHFGDGTRLSIL.

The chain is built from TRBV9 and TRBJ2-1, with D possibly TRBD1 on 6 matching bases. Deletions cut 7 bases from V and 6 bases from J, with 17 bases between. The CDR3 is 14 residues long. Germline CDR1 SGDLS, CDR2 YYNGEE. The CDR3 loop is CASAYGPGANEQFF. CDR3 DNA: TGTGCCAGCGCGTATGGCCCAGGGGCCAATGAGCAGTTCTTC.

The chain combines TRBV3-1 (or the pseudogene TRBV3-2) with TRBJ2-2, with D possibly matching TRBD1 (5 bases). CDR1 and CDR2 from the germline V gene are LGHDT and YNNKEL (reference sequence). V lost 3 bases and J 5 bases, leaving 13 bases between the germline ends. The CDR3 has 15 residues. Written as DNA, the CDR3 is TGTGCCAGCAGCCAGAGTAGGGGTAGAACCGGGGAGCTGTTTTTT. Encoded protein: CASSQSRGRTGELFF.